A single sample is the source of the 8 T cell receptor beta chains below, sequenced in a study of T cell repertoires in cytomegalovirus infection. TCRdb reprocessed the reads with MiXCR, giving one entry per CDR3 protein. The sample yields some 30,000 distinct CDR3 sequences, under 20% seen once. For these receptors, no antigen is known. The sequenced sample was CD8+ T cells from cultured PBMCs, obtained from culture after CMV antigen stimulation. Every receptor here comes from a human donor in good health (CMV status not recorded). Some clones in this sample may be carry-over from other donors' samples.

This sequence joins TRBV7-4 and TRBJ2-1, with 7 positions matching TRBD1. Germline V gene lookup returns CDR1 SGHVT and CDR2 SQSDAQ. V trimming: 5 bases; J trimming: 5 bases; junction bases outside the gene matches: 9. This CDR3 region has 15 residues. The CDR3: CASSPGDRVHNEQFF. The CDR3, as DNA: TGTGCCAGCAGCCCGGGTGACAGGGTCCACAATGAGCAGTTCTTC.

This clonotype was counted many times. The chain joins TRBV7-8 to TRBJ2-7, with D possibly TRBD2 on 6 matching bases. The CDR3 spans 15 residues. The V and J ends lost 2 bases and 0 bases respectively, with 11 bases between them. Looked up from germline, CDR1 is SGHVS and CDR2 is FQNEAQ. The CDR3 protein is CASSLSGGSSYEQYF. CDR3 in DNA: TGTGCCAGCAGCTTAAGTGGGGGGAGCTCCTACGAGCAGTACTTC.

This clonotype was seen more than once but under ten times. The chain has TRBV27 and TRBJ2-7, with D tentatively TRBD2 (6 bases). Germline assignment: CDR1 MNHEY and CDR2 SMNVEV (reference sequence). Trimming removed 5 bases at V and 3 bases at J, with 11 bases between. This CDR3 spans 13 amino acids. In DNA, the CDR3 is TGTGCCAGCAGTCCCCGGGGAGGCTACGAGCAGTACTTC. This codes for CASSPRGGYEQYF.

The CDR3 DNA follows: TGTGCCAGCAGCTTAGGGGGAGGGTCCTACGAGCAGTACTTC. Encoded protein: CASSLGGGSYEQYF. The rearrangement links TRBV7-2 to TRBJ2-7; 7 bases are shared with TRBD2. Looked up from germline, CDR1 is SGHTA and CDR2 is FQGNSA. The CDR3 runs 14 residues. V was clipped by 1 base and J by 1 base; unmatched bases: 1.

This clonotype was seen more than once but under ten times. The rearrangement joins TRBV15 to TRBJ2-1; tentative D call: TRBD1 (5 bases). The V and J ends lost 3 bases and 2 bases respectively, with 14 bases between them. CDR3 length equals 16 residues. Per the germline V gene, CDR1 is LNHNV and CDR2 is YYDKDF (reference sequence). The CDR3 protein is CATSSGQGSPYNEQFF. The DNA for the CDR3 is TGTGCCACCAGCAGTGGTCAGGGATCCCCCTACAATGAGCAGTTCTTC.

This clonotype appeared a few times. The chain recombines TRBV27 with TRBJ2-5, with TRBD2 matching 9 bases. This CDR3 spans 15 amino acids. From germline, CDR1 is MNHEY and CDR2 SMNVEV (reference sequence). V shed 5 bases, J shed 4 bases, and the junction held 8 bases outside the gene matches. CDR3 bases: TGTGCCAGCAGTATAGCGGGGGCTCTCATAGAGACCCAGTACTTC. It is translated as CASSIAGALIETQYF.

The chain couples TRBV20-1 to TRBJ1-1; D might be TRBD1 (6 bases). V lost 4 bases and J lost 5, with 17 bases in between. The CDR3 spans 14 residues. Per germline, CDR1 DFQATT and CDR2 SNEGSKA (reference sequence). The DNA of the CDR3 is TGCAGTGCTAACAGGGCCACAGGGAGGACTGAAGCTTTCTTT. Translating gives CSANRATGRTEAFF.

This clonotype appeared many times. The J gene is TRBJ1-1, the V gene TRBV27; the D gene is possibly TRBD1 (5 bases). The germline gives CDR1 MNHEY, CDR2 SMNVEV (reference sequence). Trimming removed 3 bases from V and 1 base from J, with 9 bases in between. The CDR3 totals 14 residues. This CDR3 is CASSLWGGNTEAFF. CDR3 DNA sequence: TGTGCCAGCAGTTTGTGGGGGGGGAACACTGAAGCTTTCTTT.